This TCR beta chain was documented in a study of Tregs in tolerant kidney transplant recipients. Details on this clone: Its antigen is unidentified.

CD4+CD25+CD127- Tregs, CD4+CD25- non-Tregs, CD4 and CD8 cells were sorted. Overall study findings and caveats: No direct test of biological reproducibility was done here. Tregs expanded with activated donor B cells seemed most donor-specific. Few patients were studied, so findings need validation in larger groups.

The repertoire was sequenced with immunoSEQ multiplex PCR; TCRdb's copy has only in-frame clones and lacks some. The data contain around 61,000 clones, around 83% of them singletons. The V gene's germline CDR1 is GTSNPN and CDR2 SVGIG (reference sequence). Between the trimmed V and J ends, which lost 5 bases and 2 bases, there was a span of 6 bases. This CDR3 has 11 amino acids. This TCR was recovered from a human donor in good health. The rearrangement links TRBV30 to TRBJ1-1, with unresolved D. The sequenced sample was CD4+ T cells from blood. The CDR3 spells CAWGRNTEAFF. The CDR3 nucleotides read TGTGCCTGGGGACGAAACACTGAAGCTTTCTTT.